These 6 T cell receptor beta chains share one sample of origin, sequenced in a study of CD8+ T cells in alopecia areata. Treatment given: oral pan-JAK inhibitor, 5-10 mg twice daily. Extraction and reverse transcription of RNA yielded cDNA as the sequencing template. Using immunoSEQ multiplex PCR, the repertoire was profiled, and TCRdb retains in-frame clones only, with some absent. The sample lists approximately 280,000 clones; more than 45% were seen once. Sequencing was performed on CD4+ T cells sorted from blood, taken at week 24, from a patient treated with tofacitinib. These receptors originate from a human donor with alopecia areata.

With respect to this clone: Additional DNA sequences in this sample encode the identical CDR3. The rearrangement uses TRBV18 and TRBJ1-5; D gene uncertain. This CDR3 comprises 13 residues. CDR1 and CDR2 from the germline V gene are KGHSH and LQKENI. Trimming took 2 bases from V and 4 from J, leaving 6 bases between them. CDR3: CASSPSENQPQHF. CDR3 DNA: TGTGCCAGCTCACCAAGCGAGAATCAGCCCCAGCATTTT.

A single count supports this clone. The rearrangement uses TRBV2 and TRBJ1-1; D may be TRBD1 (6 bases). The CDR3 sequence is 15 residues long. Germline V gene sequence: CDR1 SNHLY, CDR2 FYNNEI. The V end lost 2 bases, the J end lost 1 base, and 11 bases lay between the germline ends. The CDR3 nucleotides read TGTGCCAGCAGTGAAATCAGGGGCCCGAACACTGAAGCTTTCTTT. It yields the protein CASSEIRGPNTEAFF.

The chain couples TRBV5-1 to TRBJ2-1; D uncertain. Germline assignment: CDR1 SGHRS and CDR2 YFSETQ. The length of the CDR3 is 13 residues. Trimming removed 0 bases from V and 0 bases from J, with 1 base in between. The DNA for the CDR3 is TGCGCCAGCAGCTTGGTCTCCTACAATGAGCAGTTCTTC. Its protein is CASSLVSYNEQFF.

The chain joins TRBV20-1 to TRBJ1-1; D unclear. V was cut by 1 base and J by 8 bases, with 8 bases left in between. CDR3 length: 11 amino acids. The V gene's germline CDR1 is DFQATT and CDR2 SNEGSKA (reference sequence). The CDR3 DNA sequence: TGCAGTGCTAGAGTCGTCGGGGAAGCTTTCTTT. This codes for CSARVVGEAFF.

This chain links TRBV9 with TRBJ1-2; D remains unclear. The V gene's germline CDR1 is SGDLS and CDR2 YYNGEE. The V end was cut by 0 bases, the J end by 2 bases, with 11 bases between. CDR3 length: 15 amino acids. The CDR3 region is CASSVGSTLNYGYTF. CDR3 sequence (DNA): TGTGCCAGCAGCGTAGGGTCTACCCTCAACTATGGCTACACCTTC. The variable domain in full, completed from reference TRBV9 and TRBJ1-2, reads DSGVTQTPKHLITATGQRVTLRCSPRSGDLSVYWYQQSLDQGLQFLIQYYNGEERAKGNILERFSAQQFPDLHSELNLSSLELGDSALYFCASSVGSTLNYGYTFGSGTRLTVV.

The rearrangement links TRBV15 to TRBJ1-5; no firm D call. Germline V gives CDR1 LNHNV, CDR2 YYDKDF (reference sequence). CDR3 size: 13 residues. Trimming removed 3 bases from V and 7 bases from J, with 10 bases in between. CDR3 in amino acids: CATSSSTIQPQHF. The CDR3 coding sequence is TGTGCCACCAGCAGCTCGACGATACAGCCCCAGCATTTT.